Listed here is a single T cell receptor (beta chain). Its antigen is still unknown. No qualities accompany the bases; no much larger clone lies one base away. V loses 3 bases of germline sequence and J loses 6 bases, and the interval between the two ends is 15 bases. The germline V gene provides CDR1 SNHLY and CDR2 FYNNEI. The cysteine opens and the phenylalanine closes a CDR3 of 15 amino acids. Only CDR3 DNA remains: 45 bases, in frame from the first base. The immunoSEQ Assay, a bias-controlled multiplex PCR, was used to amplify TCRbeta CDR3 regions from genomic DNA. For the original study's pipeline: The number of nucleated cells in each sample was estimated from the amplification of reference gene primers within the assay. To quantify the absolute abundance of each unique TCRbeta CDR3 rearrangement, sequence reads were collapsed and filtered. For each sample, productive Simpson clonality was calculated as the square root of Simpson's diversity index over productive rearrangements. In TCRdb, the immuneACCESS table is reduced to in-frame sequences with V and J assigned. These tables do not hold every clone; where another copy was compared, an unresolved V gene accounts for under half, and the others remain unexplained. From that table come the V and J calls and clone size; the DNA was used to work out D and trimming. The sample profile shows more than 250,000 clones; over 70% of them were found once. The top ten constitute 0.95% to 1.5% of the sample.

The data belong to a study of blood T cell repertoires in COVID-19 (dated by TCRdb to 2020 to 2021). A note on the overall study: Samples from collaborators originated in the United States, Italy and Spain and spanned both the acute and convalescent phases of COVID-19. The sample metadata nearly always contained a de-identified subject ID, COVID-19 status, age in years and sex. The samples were drawn from two sources: the first 160 participants of the ongoing ImmuneRACE study, and 950 to 1,500 subjects contributed by 6 global collaborators. Subjects who had been exposed to COVID-19, were actively infected with it, or had recovered from it provided the deeply sampled blood TCRbeta repertoires that made up the dataset. Where available, HLA class I and class II types were obtained from metadata supplied by the sample provider rather than from assay-based typing. The material from the prospective study consisted of cDNA or gDNA derived from T cells, B-cell-depleted T cells, or PBMCs. The repertoires were released in a freely available public database intended as a resource for research on the immune response to SARS-CoV-2.

Beyond this particular receptor, the publication reports: How much clinical and demographic metadata was included differed by source and by participant, and the metadata was provided uncurated.

Each collaborating institution followed its own protocols to collect whole blood in K2EDTA tubes. For TCRbeta analysis, collaborators shipped samples in one of three forms: frozen whole blood, isolated PBMCs, or DNA extracted from either of those sample types. The sequenced material came from peripheral blood. The rearrangement joined TRBV2 to TRBJ1-5, and the D gene may be TRBD1, 5 bases matching. This clonotype originated in a woman in her fifties or sixties with acute or convalescent COVID-19. The DNA is as follows: TGTGCCAGCAGTGAGTGGGGGGACGCGGGTCAGCCCCAGCATTTT. Translated, this is CASSEWGDAGQPQHF.